Below are 21 T cell receptor beta chains sequenced from a single sample in a study of CD8 T cells in Susac syndrome. An input of about 0.5 to 1 ug of RNA was subjected to reverse transcription using random hexamers. One entry per CDR3 protein, called by TCRdb with MiXCR from the immunoSEQ multiplex PCR reads. The table shows about 120,000 distinct CDR3 sequences, with 80% to 95% occurring only once. Source material: CD4+ T cells from PBMCs. These receptor sequences come from a human donor in good health.

The V and J genes are TRBV19 and TRBJ2-7, with 7 bases that match TRBD1. The ends lost 4 bases at V and 4 bases at J; junction bases unmatched: 7. The germline CDR1 and CDR2 sequences are LNHDA and SQIVND (reference sequence). This CDR3 has 14 amino acids. CDR3 sequence reads: CASSTPGRGYEQYF. In nucleotides, the CDR3 is TGTGCCAGTAGTACCCCGGGCAGGGGGTACGAGCAGTACTTC. Full variable domain (outside the CDR3, taken from reference TRBV19 and TRBJ2-7): DGGITQSPKYLFRKEGQNVTLSCEQNLNHDAMYWYRQDPGQGLRLIYYSQIVNDFQKGDIAEGYSVSREKKESFPLTVTSAQKNPTAFYLCASSTPGRGYEQYFGPGTRLTVT.

The rearrangement uses TRBV20-1 and TRBJ2-7, with 8 nucleotides matching TRBD1. The CDR3 extends over 14 amino acids. Germline V gives CDR1 DFQATT, CDR2 SNEGSKA (reference sequence). V shed 6 bases and J 5 bases; nucleotides not matched to a gene: 12. The CDR3: CSANEGQGVNEQYF. As DNA, the CDR3 is TGCAGTGCCAACGAAGGACAGGGAGTGAACGAGCAGTACTTC.

This rearrangement joins TRBV7-6 to TRBJ1-1; D gene unclear. This CDR3 contains 14 residues. CDR1 SGHVS and CDR2 FNYEAQ come from the germline V gene. V was cut by 4 bases and J by 0 bases, with 9 bases left in between. The CDR3 reads CASSSTPLNTEAFF. The CDR3 nucleotides are TGTGCCAGCAGCTCCACTCCTTTGAACACTGAAGCTTTCTTT. Using reference TRBV7-6 and TRBJ1-1 for the parts outside the CDR3, the full variable domain is GAGVSQSPRYKVTKRGQDVALRCDPISGHVSLYWYRQALGQGPEFLTYFNYEAQQDKSGLPNDRFSAERPEGSISTLTIQRTEQRDSAMYRCASSSTPLNTEAFFGQGTRLTVV.

The table lists this clonotype with a count of one. The gene calls are TRBV11-3 and TRBJ2-2; possibly TRBD1 or TRBD2 for D (7 bases each). V was trimmed by 3 bases and J by 6 bases, leaving 11 bases between them. The CDR3 has 14 amino acids. The germline CDR1 and CDR2 sequences are SGHNT and YENEEA. The CDR3 DNA is TGTGCCAGCAGCTTTCAGGGGGGGGCCGGGGAGCTGTTTTTT. Translated, it gives CASSFQGGAGELFF.

The chain joins TRBV5-4 to TRBJ1-1; 8 bases line up with TRBD1. There are 15 residues in the CDR3. Per germline, CDR1 SGHNT and CDR2 YYREEE (reference sequence). J was trimmed by 2 bases and V by 4 bases; bases with no gene match: 7. Here the CDR3 reads CASSPPTGGNTEAFF. The CDR3 region has the DNA TGTGCCAGCAGCCCCCCCACAGGGGGAAACACTGAAGCTTTCTTT.

The rearrangement uses TRBV5-1 and TRBJ1-2, with D maybe TRBD1 (6 bases). The CDR3 sequence is 16 residues long. Looked up from germline, CDR1 is SGHRS and CDR2 is YFSETQ. V lost 0 bases and J 3 bases, leaving 15 bases between the germline ends. CDR3 DNA: TGCGCCAGCAGCTTGGTCCTCACAGGGAGGGACTATGGCTACACCTTC. Protein: CASSLVLTGRDYGYTF.

The gene calls are TRBV5-1 and TRBJ1-1; 8 nucleotides match TRBD1. This CDR3 has 14 residues. Germline CDR1 SGHRS, CDR2 YFSETQ. Trimming removed 4 bases from V and 4 bases from J; junction bases left unmatched: 6. CDR3 residues: CASSRDRGGTEAFF. As DNA, the CDR3 is TGCGCCAGCAGCCGAGACAGGGGCGGCACTGAAGCTTTCTTT.

The chain joins TRBV9 to TRBJ1-1; a weak D match, TRBD1 (6 bases). Trimming took off 4 bases at V and 1 base at J, with 14 bases between the two ends. CDR1 is SGDLS, CDR2 YYNGEE, per germline. This CDR3 has 15 amino acids. The CDR3 DNA sequence: TGTGCCAGCAGCTTGGGGGGGCGGCCGAACACTGAAGCTTTCTTT. It codes for CASSLGGRPNTEAFF. The full variable domain, in which reference TRBV9 and TRBJ1-1 provide the parts outside the CDR3, is DSGVTQTPKHLITATGQRVTLRCSPRSGDLSVYWYQQSLDQGLQFLIQYYNGEERAKGNILERFSAQQFPDLHSELNLSSLELGDSALYFCASSLGGRPNTEAFFGQGTRLTVV.

This chain uses TRBV15 with TRBJ1-2; D uncertain. This CDR3 comprises 12 residues. With 0 bases removed from V and 8 bases from J, the gap between germline ends came to 7 bases. Germline CDR1 is LNHNV and CDR2 is YYDKDF (reference sequence). CDR3 in amino acids: CATSRDHWGYTF. The CDR3 DNA follows: TGTGCCACCAGCAGAGATCATTGGGGCTACACCTTC.

The chain has TRBV29-1 and TRBJ1-1; D is ambiguous. V lost 8 bases to trimming and J lost 1 base, with 8 bases between them. CDR3 length: 11 amino acids. Germline CDR1 SQVTM, CDR2 ANQGSEA. The CDR3: CSTSGNTEAFF. The CDR3 coding sequence is TGCAGCACATCGGGGAACACTGAAGCTTTCTTT. Filled out from reference TRBV29-1 and TRBJ1-1, the complete variable domain reads SAVISQKPSRDICQRGTSLTIQCQVDSQVTMMFWYRQQPGQSLTLIATANQGSEATYESGFVIDKFPISRPNLTFSTLTVSNMSPEDSSIYLCSTSGNTEAFFGQGTRLTVV.

This rearrangement joins TRBV7-9 to TRBJ1-1, with unresolved D. The CDR3 sequence is 12 residues long. The germline V gene encodes CDR1 SEHNR and CDR2 FQNEAQ (reference sequence). Trimming cost V 4 bases and J 10 bases, with 13 bases left between them. The CDR3 nucleotides read TGTGCCAGCAGCTCTGGTCGGGGTGCAGCTTTCTTT. It translates to CASSSGRGAAFF. Using reference TRBV7-9 and TRBJ1-1 for the parts outside the CDR3, the full variable domain is DTGVSQNPRHKITKRGQNVTFRCDPISEHNRLYWYRQTLGQGPEFLTYFQNEAQLEKSRLLSDRFSAERPKGSFSTLEIQRTEQGDSAMYLCASSSGRGAAFFGQGTRLTVV.

This sequence joins TRBV2 and TRBJ2-7, with no clear D. This CDR3 contains 13 residues. Germline-derived CDR1 and CDR2 are SNHLY and FYNNEI. Trimming stripped 7 bases from V and 3 bases from J, with 13 bases between. The CDR3, as DNA: TGTGCCAGCACACGTCCGTTCGTCTACGAGCAGTACTTC. It codes for CASTRPFVYEQYF.

This rearrangement joins TRBV28 to TRBJ2-5, with 10 bases lining up with TRBD1. The CDR3 covers 15 residues. The germline V gene encodes CDR1 MDHEN and CDR2 SYDVKM. Unmatched junction bases numbered 2, after V lost 2 bases and J lost 2 bases. CDR3 amino acids: CASSLPGQGQETQYF. CDR3 sequence (DNA): TGTGCCAGCAGTTTACCGGGACAGGGGCAAGAGACCCAGTACTTC.

The chain recombines TRBV7-2 with TRBJ1-4; 8 nucleotides agree with TRBD1. Germline loops: CDR1 SGHTA, CDR2 FQGNSA. V shed 5 bases and J 8 bases; nucleotides not matched to a gene: 7. The length of the CDR3 is 14 residues. CDR3 in DNA: TGTGCCAGCAGCCTGGACAGGGCGGGGGAAAAACTGTTTTTT. Amino acids: CASSLDRAGEKLFF. The full variable domain, completed using reference TRBV7-2 and TRBJ1-4, is GAGVSQSPSNKVTEKGKDVELRCDPISGHTALYWYRQSLGQGLEFLIYFQGNSAPDKSGLPSDRFSAERTGGSVSTLTIQRTQQEDSAVYLCASSLDRAGEKLFFGSGTQLSVL.

The chain recombines TRBV6-1 with TRBJ1-1, with D possibly matching TRBD1 (6 bases). The V gene lost 2 bases and the J gene lost 4 bases, with 11 bases spanning the gap. The CDR3 extends over 14 amino acids. Germline V lookup: CDR1 MNHNS, CDR2 SASEGT. CDR3 in amino acids: CASSEQGFRTEAFF. The CDR3 DNA follows: TGTGCCAGCAGTGAACAGGGGTTTCGCACTGAAGCTTTCTTT.

The chain links TRBV5-1 to TRBJ2-1; 13 positions agree with TRBD2. This CDR3 has 16 residues. The V gene's germline CDR1 is SGHRS and CDR2 YFSETQ. V shed 8 bases, J shed 5 bases, and the junction held 10 bases outside the gene matches. The CDR3 region has the DNA TGCGCCAGTTCAACACGGACTAGCGGGAGTAACAATGAGCAGTTCTTC. It yields the protein CASSTRTSGSNNEQFF.

J is TRBJ2-2 and V is TRBV10-3; TRBD1 agrees at 9 bases. Germline CDR1 reads ENHRY; CDR2 reads SYGVKD. Trimming cost V 10 bases and J 5 bases; bases outside gene matches: 14. The CDR3 loop spans 16 amino acids. CDR3 in amino acids: CASRPGQGLETGELFF. Written as DNA, the CDR3 is TGTGCCAGCCGACCGGGACAGGGCCTTGAGACCGGGGAGCTGTTTTTT.

This clonotype has a single count. The chain links TRBV5-1 to TRBJ2-1; TRBD2 agrees at 11 bases. CDR1 and CDR2 from the germline V gene are SGHRS and YFSETQ. The CDR3 consists of 14 residues. The junction had 6 bases not matched to a gene; V was cut back by 6 bases and J by 7 bases. CDR3 sequence reads: CASTNPSGRNEQFF. The CDR3 nucleotides read TGCGCCAGCACCAACCCTAGCGGGAGGAATGAGCAGTTCTTC.

The J gene is TRBJ1-2, the V gene TRBV29-1; D is perhaps TRBD1 (5 bases). Trimming stripped 4 bases from V and 7 bases from J, with 13 bases between. This CDR3 region has 12 residues. Germline loops: CDR1 SQVTM, CDR2 ANQGSEA. CDR3 nucleotides: TGCAGCGTTGTCAGGGCTGGAGGTGGCTACACCTTC. It specifies CSVVRAGGGYTF.

The genes are TRBV5-1 and TRBJ2-1; unclear D gene. CDR1 and CDR2 (germline): SGHRS, YFSETQ. The CDR3 is 11 residues long. The V end was cut by 4 bases, the J end by 6 bases, with 5 bases between. CDR3 in amino acids: CASSLANEQFF. Written as DNA, the CDR3 is TGCGCCAGCAGCCTGGCCAATGAGCAGTTCTTC.

This clonotype was recorded only once. The chain links TRBV15 to TRBJ1-2; D is ambiguous. Trimming shortened V by 1 base and J by 6 bases, and 15 bases separated the two germline ends. The V gene's germline CDR1 is LNHNV and CDR2 YYDKDF (reference sequence). The CDR3 consists of 15 residues. The CDR3: CATSRVFGNGHGYTF. The CDR3 DNA sequence: TGTGCCACCAGCAGAGTCTTCGGGAATGGGCATGGCTACACCTTC.